One sample yielded the 22 T cell receptor beta chains listed below, sequenced in a study of cytomegalovirus exposure and HLA in healthy donors (dated by TCRdb to 2015 to 2018). The method was the immunoSEQ multiplex PCR assay. A mixture of 60 forward primers for TCR Vbeta segments and 13 reverse primers for TCR Jbeta segments was used in the multiplex PCR. In its TCRdb copy, this immuneACCESS table keeps in-frame sequences only and misses some clones. Where compared with another copy, unresolved V genes explain less than half of these, and the others have no known cause. This sample is represented by 97,000 or so clones; roughly 70% of them were singletons. In total, the top ten clones hold 2% to 3% of the sample. Source material: PBMCs. These TCRs come from a man aged 45 to 65 in good health and CMV-seronegative.

The chain joins TRBV7-9 to TRBJ2-7; TRBD2 might be the D (6 bases). CDR3 size: 16 residues. CDR1 is SEHNR, CDR2 FQNEAQ, per germline (reference sequence). The V end lost 5 bases, the J end lost 2 bases, and 19 bases lay between the germline ends. Here the CDR3 reads CASSPRVGGEAYEQYF. DNA for the CDR3: TGTGCCAGCAGCCCCCGGGTGGGTGGGGAGGCCTACGAGCAGTACTTC.

This sequence joins TRBV15 and TRBJ2-7, with a tentative D call TRBD2 (5 bases). The CDR3 is made up of 16 amino acids. The V end was cut by 1 base, the J end by 9 bases, with 22 bases between. Germline V gene sequence: CDR1 LNHNV, CDR2 YYDKDF (reference sequence). CDR3 bases: TGTGCCACCAGCAGAGGAGGTACAGCGGCCGACGGTGCGCAGTACTTC. Amino acid sequence: CATSRGGTAADGAQYF. Filled out from reference TRBV15 and TRBJ2-7, the complete variable domain reads DAMVIQNPRYQVTQFGKPVTLSCSQTLNHNVMYWYQQKSSQAPKLLFHYYDKDFNNEADTPDNFQSRRPNTSFCFLDIRSPGLGDTAMYLCATSRGGTAADGAQYFGPGTRLTVT.

This clone was detected once. J is TRBJ2-7 and V is TRBV29-1; 10 nucleotides agree with TRBD1. Trimming at V came to 5 bases and at J to 5 bases, leaving 3 bases not matched to a gene. The germline V gene has CDR1 SQVTM and CDR2 ANQGSEA. The CDR3 is 12 amino acids. CDR3 protein: CSVRDRGHEQYF. CDR3 DNA: TGCAGCGTTAGGGACAGGGGACACGAGCAGTACTTC.

The chain recombines TRBV19 with TRBJ2-7; possible D gene TRBD1, 5 bases. V lost 3 bases, J lost 2 bases, and 17 bases lay in between. The length of the CDR3 is 16 residues. CDR1 and CDR2 from the germline V gene are LNHDA and SQIVND (reference sequence). The CDR3 region is CASSIEGGAGAYEQYF. CDR3 sequence (DNA): TGTGCCAGTAGTATCGAAGGTGGGGCAGGAGCCTACGAGCAGTACTTC.

The chain has TRBV15 and TRBJ2-7, with 8 positions matching TRBD2. Trimming took 8 bases from V and 0 from J; bases not matched to a gene: 6. The CDR3 covers 14 residues. Per germline, CDR1 LNHNV and CDR2 YYDKDF (reference sequence). CDR3 in amino acids: CATGAGGSSYEQYF. In DNA, the CDR3 is TGTGCCACCGGGGCGGGGGGAAGCTCCTACGAGCAGTACTTC.

CDR3 coding DNA: TGTGCCAGCAGTTTAGGGACTAAATACGAGCAGTACTTC. This codes for CASSLGTKYEQYF. The genes are TRBV28 and TRBJ2-7, with 7 bases matching TRBD2. There are 13 residues in the CDR3. After removal of 2 bases from V and 4 bases from J, the junction contained 2 bases not matched to a gene. CDR1 is MDHEN, CDR2 SYDVKM, per germline. The full variable domain, completed using reference TRBV28 and TRBJ2-7, is DVKVTQSSRYLVKRTGEKVFLECVQDMDHENMFWYRQDPGLGLRLIYFSYDVKMKEKGDIPEGYSVSREKKERFSLILESASTNQTSMYLCASSLGTKYEQYFGPGTRLTVT.

The V gene is TRBV7-2, the J gene TRBJ1-5; TRBD1 matches at 7 bases. The CDR3 is 14 residues long. Germline CDR1 reads SGHTA; CDR2 reads FQGNSA. V gave up 5 bases and J gave up 6 bases; unmatched junction bases: 7. The CDR3 loop reads CASSVRQGTQPQHF. In nucleotides, the CDR3 is TGTGCCAGCAGCGTGCGACAGGGTACTCAGCCCCAGCATTTT.

This chain links TRBV6-1 with TRBJ2-7, with 11 positions matching TRBD2. This CDR3 region has 16 residues. Germline V gene sequence: CDR1 MNHNS, CDR2 SASEGT. Losses at the gene ends were 0 bases for V and 3 bases for J; bases not matched to a gene: 4. The CDR3 coding sequence is TGTGCCAGCAGTGAAGCCGGACTAGCGGGTCACTACGAGCAGTACTTC. Its translation: CASSEAGLAGHYEQYF.

J is TRBJ2-3 and V is TRBV9; TRBD2 might be the D (5 bases). The CDR3 sequence is 18 residues long. V lost 3 bases and J lost 2, with 22 bases in between. Germline assignment: CDR1 SGDLS and CDR2 YYNGEE. The DNA for the CDR3 is TGTGCCAGCAGCGGGCGGACTGTTTTGCAGAGAGACACAGATACGCAGTATTTT. Translating it yields CASSGRTVLQRDTDTQYF. The full variable domain, its missing parts supplied by reference TRBV9 and TRBJ2-3, is DSGVTQTPKHLITATGQRVTLRCSPRSGDLSVYWYQQSLDQGLQFLIQYYNGEERAKGNILERFSAQQFPDLHSELNLSSLELGDSALYFCASSGRTVLQRDTDTQYFGPGTRLTVL.

This clone was seen more than once but under ten times. The chain carries TRBV9 and TRBJ2-7; 9 bases map to TRBD1. The germline CDR1 and CDR2 sequences are SGDLS and YYNGEE. The CDR3 runs 15 residues. The V segment lost 0 bases and the J segment 7 bases; nucleotides outside the gene matches: 8. The CDR3 DNA is TGTGCCAGCAGCGTAGCTGGGACAGGGCTTCAAGAGCAGTACTTC. It translates to CASSVAGTGLQEQYF.

The chain employs TRBV5-8 and TRBJ1-5; 10 bases are a match to TRBD1. This CDR3 is 18 amino acids long. Germline CDR1 and CDR2: SGHTS and YDEGEE. V lost 6 bases, J lost 1 base, and 13 bases stayed unmatched. The CDR3 DNA reads as TGTGCCAGCACCCGCCCCGTTTCGGGACAGGGGAGCAATCAGCCCCAGCATTTT. The encoded protein is CASTRPVSGQGSNQPQHF. The full variable domain, its missing parts supplied by reference TRBV5-8 and TRBJ1-5, is EAGVTQSPTHLIKTRGQQATLRCSPISGHTSVYWYQQALGLGLQFLLWYDEGEERNRGNFPPRFSGRQFPNYSSELNVNALELEDSALYLCASTRPVSGQGSNQPQHFGDGTRLSIL.

This chain joins TRBV29-1 and TRBJ1-1, with D possibly being TRBD1 (6 bases). Trimming left V 0 bases short and J 5 bases short, with 13 bases between. The CDR3 is made up of 14 amino acids. Germline CDR1 and CDR2: SQVTM and ANQGSEA. Here the CDR3 reads CSVEDRGAQTEAFF. CDR3 DNA: TGCAGCGTTGAAGATCGGGGGGCGCAGACTGAAGCTTTCTTT.

With respect to this clone: One end of the junction is discordant with germline, which a read error may explain. V is TRBV23-1 and J is TRBJ1-5, with 11 bases matching TRBD1. TRBV23-1 is recorded as an ORF, its role being uncertain. The CDR3 runs 19 residues. The CDR3 loop reads CAGSPTDRGLGTRNQPQHF. DNA of the CDR3: TGCGCCGGCAGTCCAACGGACAGGGGGCTGGGGACCCGAAATCAGCCCCAGCATTTT.

This chain joins TRBV19 and TRBJ2-7, with D perhaps TRBD1 (7 bases). Germline values: CDR1 LNHDA, CDR2 SQIVND (reference sequence). With 10 bases removed from V and 4 bases from J, the gap between germline ends came to 17 bases. CDR3 length: 13 residues. CDR3 nucleotides: TGTGCCACCGGGGCAGGGGGGTGGTACGAGCAGTACTTC. Amino acid sequence: CATGAGGWYEQYF.

The chain uses TRBV6-5 and TRBJ2-7; 10 nucleotides line up with TRBD2. This CDR3 is built from 15 residues. Germline CDR1 is MNHEY and CDR2 is SVGAGI. V was pared by 5 bases and J by 2 bases, with 6 bases of the junction left unmatched. The CDR3 sequence: CASSPRGLAPYEQYF. In nucleotides, the CDR3 is TGTGCCAGCAGTCCAAGGGGACTAGCGCCCTACGAGCAGTACTTC.

This rearrangement joins TRBV18 to TRBJ1-1; 8 nucleotides match TRBD1. The germline CDR1 and CDR2 sequences are KGHSH and LQKENI. Unmatched junction bases numbered 9, after V lost 6 bases and J lost 0 bases. This CDR3 has 16 residues. CDR3 region: CASSHGTGDLNTEAFF. The DNA for the CDR3 is TGTGCCAGCTCGCATGGGACAGGAGACTTGAACACTGAAGCTTTCTTT.

Only a few counts were recorded for this clone. V usage is TRBV16 and J usage is TRBJ2-7; the match to TRBD1 covers 8 bases. The CDR3 has 13 residues. CDR1 and CDR2 from the germline V gene are KGHSY and FQNENV. V dropped 7 bases and J dropped 1; count of bases not matched to a gene: 3. For the CDR3, the DNA is TGTGCCAGCAACAACAGGGGGTCCTACGAGCAGTACTTC. It codes for CASNNRGSYEQYF.

The chain carries TRBV28 and TRBJ2-1, with D possibly matching TRBD2 (5 bases). V was shortened by 3 bases and J by 5 bases, with 11 bases between the two germline ends. The CDR3 sequence is 14 residues long. Per germline, CDR1 MDHEN and CDR2 SYDVKM. The CDR3 DNA is TGTGCCAGCAGTTTCTACGACGGGAACAATGAGCAGTTCTTC. Protein sequence: CASSFYDGNNEQFF.

This chain joins TRBV7-2 and TRBJ2-1, with TRBD1 identical over 7 bases. The CDR3 sequence is 15 residues long. V dropped 1 base and J dropped 3; count of bases not matched to a gene: 3. Germline V gives CDR1 SGHTA, CDR2 FQGNSA. CDR3 in amino acids: CASSLERTGYNEQFF. Written as DNA, the CDR3 is TGTGCCAGCAGCTTAGAAAGGACAGGCTACAATGAGCAGTTCTTC.

V gene TRBV27 combines with J gene TRBJ2-1; 8 bases fit TRBD2. Germline V lookup: CDR1 MNHEY, CDR2 SMNVEV (reference sequence). CDR3 length equals 14 residues. V dropped 6 bases and J dropped 6; count of bases not matched to a gene: 7. The CDR3 sequence: CASSPGGGINEQFF. In DNA, the CDR3 is TGTGCCAGCAGCCCCGGCGGGGGGATCAATGAGCAGTTCTTC.

This chain's CDR3 is CASSRGQGAFETQYF. The CDR3 coding sequence is TGTGCCAGCAGCCGGGGACAGGGGGCCTTTGAGACCCAGTACTTC. The chain links TRBV7-6 to TRBJ2-5; 12 nucleotides agree with TRBD1. This CDR3 is 15 amino acids long. J was trimmed by 5 bases and V by 5 bases; bases with no gene match: 6. The V gene's germline CDR1 is SGHVS and CDR2 FNYEAQ.

The chain carries TRBV5-1 and TRBJ1-4, with no clear D. The CDR3 contains 13 residues. Germline V gene sequence: CDR1 SGHRS, CDR2 YFSETQ. V was shortened by 2 bases and J by 8 bases, with 10 bases between the two germline ends. CDR3 DNA: TGCGCCAGCAGCTTTAAGGCGGCAGAAAAACTGTTTTTT. Amino acid sequence: CASSFKAAEKLFF.